One sample yielded the 2 T cell receptor beta chains listed below, sequenced in a study of cytomegalovirus exposure and HLA in healthy donors. The PCR ran on 60 Vbeta and 13 Jbeta primers. Sequencing was performed with immunoSEQ multiplex PCR; in TCRdb, only in-frame clones are kept and a portion is missing. The table lists about 200,000 clones, roughly four fifths of them singletons. The sequencing input was PBMCs. The source is a girl aged 2-10 years in good health and CMV-seronegative.

V gene TRBV2 combines with J gene TRBJ2-1; 7 bases fit TRBD1. This CDR3 contains 13 residues. CDR1 is SNHLY, CDR2 FYNNEI, per germline. V shed 5 bases and J 10 bases; nucleotides not matched to a gene: 8. The CDR3 region has the DNA TGTGCCAGCAGTCCCGACAGGGTGGGGGAGCAGTTCTTC. Its translation: CASSPDRVGEQFF.

This clone has more than one count but fewer than ten. DNA of the CDR3: TGCAGCGTGGGGATTCAACAGGGTCACGAGCAGTACTTC. Its protein is CSVGIQQGHEQYF. The V and J genes are TRBV29-1 and TRBJ2-7; D perhaps matches TRBD1 (6 bases). The CDR3 loop spans 13 amino acids. Germline lookup yields CDR1 SQVTM and CDR2 ANQGSEA. Trimming removed 6 bases from V and 5 bases from J, with 17 bases in between.